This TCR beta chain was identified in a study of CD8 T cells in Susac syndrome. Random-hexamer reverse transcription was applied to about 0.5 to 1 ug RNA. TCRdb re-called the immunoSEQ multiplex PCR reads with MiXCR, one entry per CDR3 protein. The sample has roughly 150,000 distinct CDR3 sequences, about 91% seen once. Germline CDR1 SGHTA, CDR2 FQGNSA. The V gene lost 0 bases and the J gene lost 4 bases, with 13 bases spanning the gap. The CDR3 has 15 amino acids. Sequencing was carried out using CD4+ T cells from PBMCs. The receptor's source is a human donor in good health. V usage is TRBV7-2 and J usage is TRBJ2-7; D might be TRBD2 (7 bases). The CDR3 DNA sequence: TGTGCCAGCAGCTTAGCGTACGGGGGGCGATACGAGCAGTACTTC. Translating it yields CASSLAYGGRYEQYF.